The clone carrying this TCR beta chain was seen repeatedly, ten times or more. This specimen belongs to a study of early T cells in non-severe SARS-CoV-2 infection. Via MiXCR, TCRdb re-called the 5' RACE reads, giving one row per CDR3 protein. Of around 64,000 distinct CDR3 sequences detected, about an eighth appear once; the ten largest clones hold roughly 5.7%. Germline CDR1 and CDR2: SGHDT and YYEEEE. The V gene lost 0 bases and the J gene lost 7 bases, with 11 bases spanning the gap. This CDR3 contains 15 residues. Material: whole blood, obtained at baseline. The TCR comes from an adult who was a healthcare worker with PCR-confirmed SARS-CoV-2 infection or an uninfected control (not recorded which). The V call is TRBV5-6, the J call TRBJ1-6; D call uncertain. CDR3 region: CASSLEQGQNSPLHF. DNA for the CDR3: TGTGCCAGCAGCTTGGAACAAGGCCAAAATTCACCCCTCCACTTT.